The 3 T cell receptor beta chains presented below share a single source sample, sequenced in a study of OX40 agonist ivuxolimab in advanced cancers. Sequencing was performed with immunoSEQ multiplex PCR; in TCRdb, only in-frame clones are kept and a portion is missing. The sample holds about 100,000 clones, about nine tenths seen once. The starting material was CD4+ or CD8+ T cells sorted from blood, obtained in a trial of the OX40 agonist ivuxolimab. The origin of the receptors is an adult with an advanced solid tumor such as melanoma, head and neck, liver or kidney cancer.

V and J are TRBV5-1 and TRBJ1-4, with D perhaps TRBD1 (5 bases). CDR3 length equals 16 residues. V lost 1 base to trimming and J lost 8 bases, with 18 bases between them. From germline, CDR1 is SGHRS and CDR2 YFSETQ. CDR3 nucleotides: TGCGCCAGCAGCTTGCGGGTGGCCACAGGTGGAGAAAAACTGTTTTTT. Translating gives CASSLRVATGGEKLFF.

This clone was recorded only once. The chain combines TRBV7-9 with TRBJ2-3, with D hard to call. The V gene's germline CDR1 is SEHNR and CDR2 FQNEAQ (reference sequence). The CDR3 length is 13 residues. Trimming shortened V by 1 base and J by 6 bases, and 8 bases separated the two germline ends. CDR3 protein: CASSLGGQDTQYF. CDR3 sequence (DNA): TGTGCCAGCAGCTTAGGAGGTCAGGATACGCAGTATTTT. Full variable domain (missing parts from reference TRBV7-9 and TRBJ2-3): DTGVSQNPRHKITKRGQNVTFRCDPISEHNRLYWYRQTLGQGPEFLTYFQNEAQLEKSRLLSDRFSAERPKGSFSTLEIQRTEQGDSAMYLCASSLGGQDTQYFGPGTRLTVL.

Regarding this clone: One end of the junction varies from germline; a read error may be responsible. This rearrangement joins TRBV29-1 to TRBJ1-2; 8 nucleotides align to TRBD1. CDR3 length: 16 residues. Germline CDR1 reads SQVTM; CDR2 reads ANQGSEA. DNA for the CDR3: TGCAGCGTTCAAGAAACGTGGACAGGGAAGATTGGTGGCTACACCTTC. Its translation: CSVQETWTGKIGGYTF.